The 24 T cell receptor beta chains below come from one sample, sequenced in a study of T cell responses to AZD1222 COVID-19 vaccine. Profiling relied on immunoSEQ multiplex PCR, and the TCRdb table lists in-frame clones only, not all of them. The table has about 120,000 clones, 85% to 95% seen once. The source material was peripheral blood, sampled on day 0 of AZD1222 vaccination. These receptors all stem from an adult in good health.

The V and J genes are TRBV5-1 and TRBJ2-4; 8 bases are shared with TRBD1. The germline V gene has CDR1 SGHRS and CDR2 YFSETQ. Trimming removed 0 bases from V and 4 bases from J; junction bases left unmatched: 0. The CDR3 runs to 14 residues. The DNA of the CDR3 is TGCGCCAGCAGCTTGGACAGGGGGAAAAACATTCAGTACTTC. It codes for CASSLDRGKNIQYF.

This chain joins TRBV30 and TRBJ2-1, with unresolved D. Trimming took 4 bases from V and 3 from J, leaving 4 bases between them. Germline V gene data show CDR1 as GTSNPN and CDR2 as SVGIG (reference sequence). This CDR3 is built from 11 residues. The CDR3 sequence is CAWTSYNEQFF. In DNA form, the CDR3 reads TGTGCCTGGACCAGCTACAATGAGCAGTTCTTC.

V is TRBV11-1 and J is TRBJ1-1, with 10 bases matching TRBD1. J gave up 11 bases and V 0 bases, and 6 bases lay outside the gene matches. Germline CDR1 SGHAT, CDR2 FQDESV (reference sequence). The CDR3 extends over 14 amino acids. The CDR3 sequence: CASSLARTGGSAFF. CDR3 DNA: TGTGCCAGCAGCTTAGCTCGGACAGGGGGTTCCGCTTTCTTT.

The V and J genes are TRBV5-6 and TRBJ2-7; 7 bases are shared with TRBD2. Trimming cost V 6 bases and J 0 bases; bases outside gene matches: 6. Germline V gene sequence: CDR1 SGHDT, CDR2 YYEEEE. This CDR3 has 14 amino acids. CDR3 nucleotides: TGTGCCAGCATCTCCGGGGGGAGCTCCTACGAGCAGTACTTC. Amino acids: CASISGGSSYEQYF.

The chain links TRBV4-1 to TRBJ1-2; 8 bases fit TRBD1. The CDR3 runs to 13 residues. With V trimmed by 3 bases and J by 8 bases, 5 bases remained unmatched. Germline CDR1 and CDR2: MGHRA and YSYEKL. CDR3 bases: TGCGCCAGCAGCCACCTGGACAGGGTGGGCTACACCTTC. Its translation: CASSHLDRVGYTF.

The rearrangement joins TRBV27 to TRBJ1-4, with a weak D call TRBD1 (5 bases). Trimming took off 6 bases at V and 7 bases at J, with 21 bases between the two ends. The CDR3 has 16 amino acids. Per germline, CDR1 MNHEY and CDR2 SMNVEV (reference sequence). CDR3 bases: TGTGCCAGCAGAGGTTGGGGTGGGGGGGGAAGTGAAAAACTGTTTTTT. Translation gives CASRGWGGGGSEKLFF.

This clone was observed a single time. The chain employs TRBV19 and TRBJ1-4; a possible D gene is TRBD1 (5 bases). The ends were cut back, 1 base at V and 5 bases at J, with 11 bases in the middle. The V gene's germline CDR1 is LNHDA and CDR2 SQIVND (reference sequence). The CDR3 totals 15 residues. The CDR3 protein is CASSIVEGRNEKLFF. CDR3 sequence (DNA): TGTGCCAGTAGTATAGTGGAGGGGAGAAATGAAAAACTGTTTTTT.

The CDR3 protein is CATSRAQQGTEAFF. For the CDR3, the DNA is TGTGCCACCAGCAGAGCGCAACAGGGGACTGAAGCTTTCTTT. This rearrangement joins TRBV15 to TRBJ1-1, with 7 bases lining up with TRBD1. The CDR3 consists of 14 residues. CDR1 LNHNV and CDR2 YYDKDF come from the germline V gene (reference sequence). V trimming: 1 base; J trimming: 5 bases; junction bases outside the gene matches: 4.

The chain couples TRBV5-1 to TRBJ1-1, with a tentative D call TRBD1 (5 bases). V lost 4 bases and J lost 2, with 12 bases in between. Germline V lookup: CDR1 SGHRS, CDR2 YFSETQ. This CDR3 comprises 14 residues. The chain's CDR3 is CASSDGAANTEAFF. DNA for the CDR3: TGCGCCAGCAGCGATGGGGCAGCTAACACTGAAGCTTTCTTT.

The rearrangement uses TRBV5-4 and TRBJ2-7; a possible D gene is TRBD1 (7 bases). Trimming removed 0 bases at V and 2 bases at J, with 12 bases between. The CDR3 has 15 residues. Germline CDR1 SGHNT, CDR2 YYREEE (reference sequence). The CDR3 DNA reads TGTGCCAGCAGCTTGGGCGGGACAGAGACCTACGAGCAGTACTTC. This encodes CASSLGGTETYEQYF.

The chain is built from TRBV2 and TRBJ1-2, with 7 bases identical to TRBD1. V lost 8 bases and J lost 4; bases outside the gene matches: 16. Germline V gene sequence: CDR1 SNHLY, CDR2 FYNNEI. This CDR3 has 16 residues. Here the CDR3 reads CASGSHRTGDAYGYTF. Written as DNA, the CDR3 is TGTGCCAGCGGATCGCATAGAACAGGGGATGCCTATGGCTACACCTTC.

V is TRBV6-5 and J is TRBJ2-7; tentatively, D is TRBD2 (6 bases). The germline V gene encodes CDR1 MNHEY and CDR2 SVGAGI. Trimming took off 7 bases at V and 0 bases at J, with 13 bases between the two ends. The CDR3 sequence is 14 residues long. CDR3 bases: TGTGCCAGCATCGGTTGGGGGGACTCCTACGAGCAGTACTTC. Protein product: CASIGWGDSYEQYF.

The chain employs TRBV2 and TRBJ2-1, with TRBD1 matching 8 bases. The CDR3 sequence is 15 residues long. Trimming at V came to 6 bases and at J to 9 bases, leaving 13 bases not matched to a gene. CDR1 and CDR2 (germline): SNHLY, FYNNEI. CDR3 sequence reads: CASRLPGQAKSEQFF. The CDR3 DNA sequence: TGTGCCAGCAGATTACCGGGACAGGCTAAGAGTGAGCAGTTCTTC.

V usage is TRBV19 and J usage is TRBJ2-1; no clear D gene. V lost 8 bases, J lost 5 bases, and 10 bases lay in between. This CDR3 is built from 12 residues. Germline V gives CDR1 LNHDA, CDR2 SQIVND (reference sequence). Here the CDR3 reads CASQSRDNEQFF. DNA for the CDR3: TGTGCCAGTCAGTCCCGGGACAATGAGCAGTTCTTC.

This rearrangement joins TRBV30 to TRBJ2-2, with 10 bases fitting TRBD2. There are 14 residues in the CDR3. Germline assignment: CDR1 GTSNPN and CDR2 SVGIG (reference sequence). V lost 3 bases to trimming and J lost 4 bases; unmatched junction nucleotides: 2. CDR3 DNA: TGTGCCTGGAGCCGGACTAGCGGCACCGGGGAGCTGTTTTTT. The encoded protein is CAWSRTSGTGELFF.

V is TRBV5-1 and J is TRBJ2-1; 13 bases map to TRBD2. Germline loops: CDR1 SGHRS, CDR2 YFSETQ. Trimming took 4 bases from V and 2 from J; bases not matched to a gene: 3. This CDR3 comprises 16 residues. This chain's CDR3 is CASSTGTSGAYNEQFF. The DNA of the CDR3 is TGCGCCAGCAGCACCGGGACTAGCGGGGCCTACAATGAGCAGTTCTTC.

The chain is built from TRBV5-1 and TRBJ1-2; D call uncertain. The CDR3 is 16 amino acids. V dropped 2 bases and J dropped 6 bases, with 20 bases sitting between them. Germline V lookup: CDR1 SGHRS, CDR2 YFSETQ. In DNA form, the CDR3 reads TGCGCCAGCAGCTTACCCGGAGGTCTTTTTCGCGATGGCTACACCTTC. Its protein is CASSLPGGLFRDGYTF.

The chain uses TRBV24-1 and TRBJ2-2; D may be TRBD1 or TRBD2 (5 bases each). The CDR3 runs to 16 residues. The germline V and J ends were trimmed by 4 bases and 5 bases, with 16 bases remaining between them. Germline values: CDR1 KGHDR, CDR2 SFDVKD. CDR3 region: CATSDPARDLTGELFF. In nucleotides, the CDR3 is TGTGCCACCAGTGACCCGGCCCGGGACCTAACCGGGGAGCTGTTTTTT.

The chain has TRBV12-5 and TRBJ1-6; no clear D. CDR3 size: 13 residues. Germline loops: CDR1 LGHNT, CDR2 FRNRAP. Trimming took off 0 bases at V and 15 bases at J, with 12 bases between the two ends. This chain's CDR3 is CASGLVRGPYLHF. The CDR3 bases are TGTGCTAGTGGTTTGGTGCGAGGCCCGTACCTCCACTTT.

V usage is TRBV7-9 and J usage is TRBJ1-1; D gene uncertain. The CDR3 runs to 12 residues. V shed 4 bases and J shed 4 bases, with 7 bases lying between them. Germline-derived CDR1 and CDR2 are SEHNR and FQNEAQ (reference sequence). The CDR3 loop reads CASSSWGTEAFF. CDR3 DNA sequence: TGTGCCAGCAGCTCATGGGGCACTGAAGCTTTCTTT.

This chain's CDR3 is CASSEKSEDYGYTF. CDR3 nucleotide sequence: TGTGCCAGCTCAGAAAAGAGTGAGGACTATGGCTACACCTTC. The chain carries TRBV21-1 and TRBJ1-2. TRBV21-1 is classified as a pseudogene. CDR3 length: 14 amino acids.

The J gene is TRBJ1-1, the V gene TRBV7-8; a possible D gene is TRBD1 (6 bases). This CDR3 region has 14 residues. V dropped 5 bases and J dropped 9 bases, with 19 bases sitting between them. Germline V gene sequence: CDR1 SGHVS, CDR2 FQNEAQ. CDR3: CASSLPIGGGKAFF. The CDR3 bases are TGTGCCAGCAGCCTCCCCATAGGGGGAGGTAAAGCTTTCTTT.

This chain connects TRBV11-2 to TRBJ2-1; 11 bases align to TRBD2. This CDR3 spans 17 amino acids. The ends lost 1 base at V and 6 bases at J; junction bases unmatched: 8. Germline CDR1 reads SGHAT; CDR2 reads FQNNGV. The CDR3 sequence: CASSLGLAGKTVNEQFF. The CDR3 nucleotides read TGTGCCAGCAGCTTAGGACTAGCGGGGAAGACAGTCAATGAGCAGTTCTTC. Based on the CDR3 plus reference TRBV11-2 and TRBJ2-1, the full variable domain is EAGVAQSPRYKIIEKRQSVAFWCNPISGHATLYWYQQILGQGPKLLIQFQNNGVVDDSQLPKDRFSAERLKGVDSTLKIQPAKLEDSAVYLCASSLGLAGKTVNEQFFGPGTRLTVL.

A note on this clone: The germline gene is not matched at one end of the junction; a read error may be the cause. The chain links TRBV7-7 to TRBJ2-2; 8 positions agree with TRBD2. The CDR3 covers 16 residues. Looked up from germline, CDR1 is SSHAT and CDR2 is FNYEAQ (reference sequence). The CDR3 nucleotides read TGTGCTAGCAGCTTAGGTAGCGGGACTTACACCGGGGAGCTGTTTTTT. Translating it yields CASSLGSGTYTGELFF.